This passage covers 28 T cell receptor beta chains from one sample sequenced in a study of glioma-infiltrating T cells after dendritic cell vaccination (dated by TCRdb to the mid-2010s). Library method: the immunoSEQ multiplex PCR assay. TCRdb holds this immuneACCESS table with in-frame rearrangements only. Some clones are missing; in checked studies, unresolved V genes explain under half, and the rest has no known cause. Recorded for this sample are around 90,000 clones; about 81% of them occurred a single time. The ten largest account for over 2% of the sample. The time point tag for this specimen amounts to: after dendritic cell vaccination, including at tumor progression/relapse. This material consisted of blood, taken after dendritic cell vaccination. The receptor source for this set is a human donor with glioblastoma.

J is TRBJ1-1 and V is TRBV6-4; a possible D gene is TRBD1 (5 bases). From germline, CDR1 is MRHNA and CDR2 SNTAGT. This CDR3 has 13 residues. Trimming removed 6 bases at V and 5 bases at J, with 13 bases between. The CDR3 nucleotides read TGTGCCAGCAGACAAGTTGGGGGGACTGAAGCTTTCTTT. Residues: CASRQVGGTEAFF.

This chain joins TRBV6-5 and TRBJ1-2; no reliable D call. The CDR3 has 13 residues. Germline V gene sequence: CDR1 MNHEY, CDR2 SVGAGI. Trimming cost V 6 bases and J 3 bases, with 11 bases left between them. DNA of the CDR3: TGTGCCAGCAGGTTAGACTCCCACTATGGCTACACCTTC. Translating gives CASRLDSHYGYTF.

This clone was seen a single time. This sequence joins TRBV27 and TRBJ1-1; TRBD1 agrees at 8 bases. This CDR3 has 18 amino acids. With V trimmed by 5 bases and J by 1 base, 15 bases remained unmatched. CDR1 MNHEY and CDR2 SMNVEV come from the germline V gene (reference sequence). CDR3 protein: CASSARGQGYYPNTEAFF. The CDR3 DNA follows: TGTGCCAGCAGTGCCCGTGGACAGGGATATTATCCGAACACTGAAGCTTTCTTT.

V usage is TRBV6-6 and J usage is TRBJ2-3, with D perhaps TRBD1 (5 bases). Germline V gives CDR1 MNHNY, CDR2 SVGAGI (reference sequence). Trimming pared 4 bases from V and 8 bases from J, leaving 16 bases between. The CDR3 covers 14 residues. As DNA, the CDR3 is TGTGCCAGCAGTTTTGACAGCCATGGTGGTACGCAGTATTTT. The encoded protein is CASSFDSHGGTQYF.

V is TRBV7-3 and J is TRBJ2-5, with D possibly TRBD1 on 5 matching bases. CDR1 is SGHTA, CDR2 FQGTGA, per germline. There are 15 residues in the CDR3. The V and J ends lost 3 bases and 1 base respectively, with 12 bases between them. The CDR3 DNA is TGTGCCAGCAGCTTGGGTCGACAGTTCCAAGAGACCCAGTACTTC. Translation: CASSLGRQFQETQYF.

The chain links TRBV5-1 to TRBJ2-3; TRBD1 is a possible D gene (6 bases). The V and J ends lost 4 bases and 0 bases respectively, with 9 bases between them. CDR1 is SGHRS, CDR2 YFSETQ, per germline. There are 14 residues in the CDR3. The DNA for the CDR3 is TGCGCCAGCAGCCAAGGACAGAGCACAGATACGCAGTATTTT. This translates into CASSQGQSTDTQYF.

This clone has only a few counts. This sequence joins TRBV2 and TRBJ2-6; D is perhaps TRBD1 (6 bases). V lost 4 bases, J lost 0 bases, and 13 bases lay in between. The CDR3 length is 17 residues. Germline CDR1 is SNHLY and CDR2 is FYNNEI. The CDR3 spells CASSAYRASSGANVLTF. Here the CDR3 DNA reads TGTGCCAGCAGTGCGTACAGGGCCAGCTCTGGGGCCAACGTCCTGACTTTC.

This chain links TRBV5-1 with TRBJ2-3, with TRBD2 as a possible D gene (5 bases). V was clipped by 1 base and J by 0 bases, with 9 bases between them. This CDR3 is built from 15 residues. The germline V gene has CDR1 SGHRS and CDR2 YFSETQ. The CDR3 is CASSLTTRSTDTQYF. The CDR3 nucleotides are TGCGCCAGCAGCTTGACCACTAGAAGCACAGATACGCAGTATTTT. Together with reference TRBV5-1 and TRBJ2-3, the CDR3 gives the full variable domain: KAGVTQTPRYLIKTRGQQVTLSCSPISGHRSVSWYQQTPGQGLQFLFEYFSETQRNKGNFPGRFSGRQFSNSRSEMNVSTLELGDSALYLCASSLTTRSTDTQYFGPGTRLTVL.

The chain employs TRBV27 and TRBJ2-7; 8 nucleotides align to TRBD2. Germline values: CDR1 MNHEY, CDR2 SMNVEV (reference sequence). The CDR3 has 15 residues. The V and J ends lost 4 bases and 4 bases, in that order; junction bases with no gene match: 9. CDR3: CASSSWSSGLYEQYV. CDR3 nucleotide sequence: TGTGCCAGCAGTTCTTGGTCTAGCGGGTTGTACGAGCAGTACGTC.

J is TRBJ1-6 and V is TRBV19; D might be TRBD1 (6 bases). From germline, CDR1 is LNHDA and CDR2 SQIVND (reference sequence). This CDR3 has 18 residues. V lost 3 bases and J lost 7, with 22 bases in between. The CDR3 coding sequence is TGTGCCAGTAGTATGAAGGCCAGGGGCTCCGGGGGGAATTCACCCCTCCACTTT. Protein sequence: CASSMKARGSGGNSPLHF. Together with reference TRBV19 and TRBJ1-6, the CDR3 gives the full variable domain: DGGITQSPKYLFRKEGQNVTLSCEQNLNHDAMYWYRQDPGQGLRLIYYSQIVNDFQKGDIAEGYSVSREKKESFPLTVTSAQKNPTAFYLCASSMKARGSGGNSPLHFGNGTRLTVT.

The chain has TRBV4-1 and TRBJ1-5; tentative D call: TRBD1 (5 bases). V was pared by 4 bases and J by 2 bases, with 12 bases between. The CDR3 length is 15 residues. The germline gives CDR1 MGHRA, CDR2 YSYEKL. CDR3 DNA: TGCGCCAGCAGCCCCGGACAAAATGGCAATCAGCCCCAGCATTTT. Its protein product is CASSPGQNGNQPQHF.

This clone showed up just once. V usage is TRBV5-6 and J usage is TRBJ2-1; tentative D call: TRBD1 (7 bases). Germline CDR1 reads SGHDT; CDR2 reads YYEEEE. CDR3 length equals 17 residues. V was trimmed by 0 bases and J by 12 bases, leaving 25 bases between them. CDR3 in DNA: TGTGCCAGCAGCTTGGGCCGGGACAGCTTTGGGGGGAGAGTGCAGTTCTTC. Translating gives CASSLGRDSFGGRVQFF.

The genes are TRBV5-1 and TRBJ2-7, with D possibly matching TRBD2 (6 bases). The V gene lost 0 bases and the J gene lost 2 bases, with 9 bases spanning the gap. This CDR3 region has 14 residues. CDR1 SGHRS and CDR2 YFSETQ come from the germline V gene. CDR3 amino acids: CASSLEEGPYEQYF. The CDR3 bases are TGCGCCAGCAGCTTGGAGGAGGGCCCCTACGAGCAGTACTTC. The complete variable domain, with remaining parts taken from reference TRBV5-1 and TRBJ2-7, reads KAGVTQTPRYLIKTRGQQVTLSCSPISGHRSVSWYQQTPGQGLQFLFEYFSETQRNKGNFPGRFSGRQFSNSRSEMNVSTLELGDSALYLCASSLEEGPYEQYFGPGTRLTVT.

The CDR3 here is CSVHRGIGEAFF. The CDR3 region has the DNA TGCAGCGTTCATAGGGGAATAGGCGAAGCTTTCTTT. V usage is TRBV29-1 and J usage is TRBJ1-1; a weak D match, TRBD1 (5 bases). Trimming cost V 5 bases and J 8 bases, with 15 bases left between them. Germline V gene data show CDR1 as SQVTM and CDR2 as ANQGSEA. The CDR3 is 12 residues long.

This chain links TRBV27 with TRBJ2-5; D remains ambiguous. Germline loops: CDR1 MNHEY, CDR2 SMNVEV (reference sequence). Trimming pared 5 bases from V and 1 base from J, leaving 8 bases between. The CDR3 covers 13 residues. The CDR3 DNA follows: TGTGCCAGCAGTCCCTTCCCCCAAGAGACCCAGTACTTC. Its translation is CASSPFPQETQYF.

At least ten counts were recorded for this clone. V usage is TRBV27 and J usage is TRBJ1-2; 7 bases line up with TRBD1. CDR3 length: 15 residues. J was trimmed by 4 bases and V by 3 bases; bases with no gene match: 8. The germline gives CDR1 MNHEY, CDR2 SMNVEV (reference sequence). The CDR3 sequence is CASSFTVTGLYGYTF. For the CDR3, the DNA is TGTGCCAGCAGTTTTACGGTGACAGGGCTCTATGGCTACACCTTC.

Here the CDR3 DNA reads TGTGCCAGCTCACGGGGGCCCCCGGGACAGAGTTTCACAGATACGCAGTATTTT. This encodes CASSRGPPGQSFTDTQYF. The chain joins TRBV18 to TRBJ2-3; 7 bases match TRBD1. CDR1 and CDR2 from the germline V gene are KGHSH and LQKENI. This CDR3 is 18 amino acids long. V trimming: 4 bases; J trimming: 2 bases; junction bases outside the gene matches: 15.

This clone is a singleton in its sample. The genes are TRBV9 and TRBJ1-5; D call uncertain. V lost 4 bases, J lost 2 bases, and 7 bases lay in between. In germline, CDR1 is SGDLS, CDR2 YYNGEE. The CDR3 runs 13 residues. The CDR3 DNA sequence: TGTGCCAGCAGCCCTCAGGGCAATCAGCCCCAGCATTTT. Translation: CASSPQGNQPQHF.

Remarks on this clone: At the DNA level, this CDR3 is encoded by other sequences in the same sample as well. The chain joins TRBV6-5 to TRBJ1-1; D is uncertain. The germline CDR1 and CDR2 sequences are MNHEY and SVGAGI. There are 13 residues in the CDR3. V lost 3 bases and J lost 1, with 6 bases in between. Here the CDR3 reads CASSYERNTEAFF. CDR3 nucleotides: TGTGCCAGCAGTTATGAGCGGAACACTGAAGCTTTCTTT.

The chain joins TRBV30 to TRBJ2-3; D possibly corresponds to TRBD2 (5 bases). With 0 bases removed from V and 12 bases from J, the gap between germline ends came to 13 bases. There are 12 residues in the CDR3. Germline CDR1 is GTSNPN and CDR2 is SVGIG (reference sequence). CDR3 nucleotides: TGTGCCTGGAGTGTACTAGATCGGGCCCAGTATTTT. Encoded protein: CAWSVLDRAQYF.

This chain links TRBV5-1 with TRBJ2-7; D is perhaps TRBD2 (6 bases). Trimming removed 4 bases from V and 4 bases from J, with 15 bases in between. The CDR3 has 14 residues. The germline CDR1 and CDR2 sequences are SGHRS and YFSETQ. In DNA, the CDR3 is TGCGCCAGCAGCACGGGACTCTCACCTTACGAGCAGTACTTC. Amino acid sequence: CASSTGLSPYEQYF.

J is TRBJ1-1 and V is TRBV5-4; 7 bases match TRBD1. The CDR3 has 15 amino acids. Per germline, CDR1 SGHNT and CDR2 YYREEE (reference sequence). Trimming removed 4 bases from V and 4 bases from J; junction bases left unmatched: 10. The DNA for the CDR3 is TGTGCCAGCAGCCCCCCAAAGGGGGCGATCACTGAAGCTTTCTTT. Its protein product is CASSPPKGAITEAFF. The full variable domain, in which reference TRBV5-4 and TRBJ1-1 provide the parts outside the CDR3, is ETGVTQSPTHLIKTRGQQVTLRCSSQSGHNTVSWYQQALGQGPQFIFQYYREEENGRGNFPPRFSGLQFPNYSSELNVNALELDDSALYLCASSPPKGAITEAFFGQGTRLTVV.

In its sample, this clone was seen once. The chain is built from TRBV11-3 and TRBJ1-5; D unresolved. Trimming left V 6 bases short and J 7 bases short, with 16 bases between. Germline V gene lookup returns CDR1 SGHNT and CDR2 YENEEA. This CDR3 has 14 residues. CDR3 bases: TGTGCCAGCAGTTTCCGGGAAAGAGGGCAGCCCCAGCATTTT. Its translation is CASSFRERGQPQHF.

The gene calls are TRBV30 and TRBJ2-3; possibly TRBD2 for D (5 bases). V was clipped by 2 bases and J by 2 bases, with 11 bases between them. Germline CDR1 and CDR2: GTSNPN and SVGIG (reference sequence). CDR3 length: 14 amino acids. For the CDR3, the DNA is TGTGCCTGGAGTCCTGGGGAGACCACAGATACGCAGTATTTT. Translated, it gives CAWSPGETTDTQYF.

This sequence joins TRBV6-1 and TRBJ1-2; 7 positions match TRBD1. The V segment lost 6 bases and the J segment 0 bases; nucleotides outside the gene matches: 7. Germline CDR1 is MNHNS and CDR2 is SASEGT. This CDR3 region has 15 residues. CDR3 DNA: TGTGCCAGCAGCTTGACAGGGACAGCTAACTATGGCTACACCTTC. Encoded protein: CASSLTGTANYGYTF.

This clone was counted once. The rearrangement uses TRBV7-3 and TRBJ2-3; 12 bases map to TRBD2. Unmatched junction bases numbered 5, after V lost 6 bases and J lost 4 bases. CDR1 and CDR2 (germline): SGHTA, FQGTGA. The CDR3 spans 15 residues. CDR3 residues: CASSPLAGGPDTQYF. The DNA for the CDR3 is TGTGCCAGCAGTCCACTAGCGGGAGGACCAGATACGCAGTATTTT.

This chain joins TRBV28 and TRBJ2-7; D is unclear. The CDR3 contains 14 residues. Germline lookup yields CDR1 MDHEN and CDR2 SYDVKM. V lost 10 bases to trimming and J lost 0 bases, with 16 bases between them. CDR3 in DNA: TGTGCCACCGTACGTGTGACAAGCTCCTACGAGCAGTACGTC. As protein: CATVRVTSSYEQYV.

This clone was picked up a small number of times. This chain connects TRBV12-2 to TRBJ2-1; the tabulated D call, TRBD2, remains unverified against the DNA. TRBV12-2 is listed as a pseudogene. This CDR3 is 16 amino acids long. The CDR3 loop is CASRPSSSGVCNEQFF. Here the CDR3 DNA reads TGTGCAAGTCGCCCGTCCAGCAGCGGGGTTTGCAATGAGCAGTTCTTC.